The clone carrying this TCR beta chain was found a few times. The data are from a study of technical replicates of blood from several donors. Germline lookup yields CDR1 SEHNR and CDR2 FQNEAQ (reference sequence). Trimming left V 3 bases short and J 0 bases short, with 8 bases between. The CDR3 runs 14 residues. Some clones are missing from TCRdb's copy, which holds only in-frame ones; the method was immunoSEQ multiplex PCR. This sample yields some 80,000 clones, of which approximately 96% are seen a single time; about 0.29% belongs to the top ten. The specimen was T cells isolated from PBMCs. This receptor was obtained from a human donor in good health. This chain connects TRBV7-9 to TRBJ1-1; D unclear. The CDR3 protein is CASSFGGLNTEAFF. The CDR3 DNA is TGTGCCAGCAGCTTTGGAGGGCTGAACACTGAAGCTTTCTTT.